These 14 T cell receptor beta chains were all obtained from the same sample, sequenced in a study of T cells expressing NK-cell markers. With the 5' RACE reads reprocessed, TCRdb shows one record per CDR3 protein and no DNA. The sample has approximately 420,000 distinct CDR3 sequences. Specimen: blood T cells: a sorted CD56 or NKG2C T cell subset, CD4+ or CD8+ T cells, or bulk PBMC T cells (not recorded which). These receptors all come from a woman aged 50 to 60 in good health.

The chain employs TRBV4-1 and TRBJ1-1. Germline V gene data show CDR1 as MGHRA and CDR2 as YSYEKL. The CDR3 has 16 residues. CDR3 in amino acids: CASSQTRAQRNTEAFF.

The genes are TRBV7-2 and TRBJ2-2; TCRdb picks TRBD1, but there is no DNA to check that call. Germline CDR1 and CDR2: SGHTA and FQGNSA. The CDR3 runs to 15 residues. CDR3 residues: CASSLEGTPIGELFF.

This CDR3 reads CASSLTGANTGELFF. The genes are TRBV5-6 and TRBJ2-2; TCRdb picks TRBD1, but there is no DNA to check that call. CDR1 SGHDT and CDR2 YYEEEE come from the germline V gene. The CDR3 has 15 amino acids.

The chain links TRBV7-2 to TRBJ1-1; TCRdb picks TRBD1, but there is no DNA to check that call. In germline, CDR1 is SGHTA, CDR2 FQGNSA. This CDR3 contains 19 residues. The CDR3 region is CASSLGGGRRAGRGTEAFF.

The chain links TRBV7-8 to TRBJ2-5; there is no DNA to check the TCRdb D call of TRBD1. CDR3 length equals 15 residues. The V gene's germline CDR1 is SGHVS and CDR2 FQNEAQ. CDR3 in amino acids: CASSPNTGGRETQYF.

The chain combines TRBV20-1 with TRBJ2-7; checking the TCRdb D call of TRBD2 is not possible without DNA. Germline-derived CDR1 and CDR2 are DFQATT and SNEGSKA (reference sequence). This CDR3 spans 12 amino acids. CDR3 sequence: CSAIRLDYEQYF.

The rearrangement uses TRBV12-5 and TRBJ2-1; TCRdb reports TRBD1, a call that lacks DNA to check it against. The germline gives CDR1 LGHNT, CDR2 FRNRAP. The CDR3 extends over 12 amino acids. The CDR3 loop reads CASGTGVGEQFF.

The chain carries TRBV7-9 and TRBJ1-1; TCRdb gives TRBD1 as the D gene, but with no DNA this cannot be confirmed. The CDR3 contains 15 residues. Germline V lookup: CDR1 SEHNR, CDR2 FQNEAQ (reference sequence). The CDR3 loop is CASSSPTGQNTEAFF.

The V gene is TRBV4-2, the J gene TRBJ2-5; TCRdb outputs TRBD2, but without DNA this stays unchecked. Per germline, CDR1 LGHNA and CDR2 YNFKEQ. The CDR3 covers 16 residues. The CDR3 is CASSQDGRLGGETQYF.

The chain links TRBV13 to TRBJ2-2; TCRdb calls TRBD2, which cannot be checked without DNA. CDR1 is PRHDT, CDR2 FYEKMQ, per germline (reference sequence). The CDR3 is 19 residues long. CDR3 protein: CASSQTSGRGGVNTGELFF.

This chain links TRBV12-3 or TRBV12-4 with TRBJ1-6. The CDR3 has 13 amino acids. The CDR3 protein is CASSLGEASPLHF.

The V and J genes are TRBV3-1 and TRBJ1-1. This CDR3 region has 14 residues. The germline gives CDR1 LGHDT, CDR2 YNNKEL (reference sequence). CDR3 residues: CASSPRVFTTEAFF.

The CDR3 here is CAWARQSYGYTF. This chain connects TRBV30 to TRBJ1-2; TCRdb's assignment of TRBD1 cannot be checked, as there is no DNA. The CDR3 runs 12 residues. Germline V gives CDR1 GTSNPN, CDR2 SVGIG (reference sequence).

The chain joins TRBV5-1 to TRBJ1-5. Germline CDR1 is SGHRS and CDR2 is YFSETQ. The CDR3 length is 15 residues. The CDR3 loop is CASSSSGLSNQPQHF.